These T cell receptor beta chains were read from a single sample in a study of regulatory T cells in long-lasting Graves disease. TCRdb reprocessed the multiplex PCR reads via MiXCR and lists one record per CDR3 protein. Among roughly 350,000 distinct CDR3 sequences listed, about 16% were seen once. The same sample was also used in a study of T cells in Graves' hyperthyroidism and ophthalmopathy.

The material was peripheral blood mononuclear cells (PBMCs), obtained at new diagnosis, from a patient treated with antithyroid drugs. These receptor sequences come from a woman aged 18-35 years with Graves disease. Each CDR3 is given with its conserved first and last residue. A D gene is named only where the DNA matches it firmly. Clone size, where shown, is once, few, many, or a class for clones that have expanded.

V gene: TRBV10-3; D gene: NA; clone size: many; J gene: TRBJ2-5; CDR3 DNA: TGTGCCATCAGTGAGCTGGGGACCGAGACCCAGTACTTC; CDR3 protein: CAISELGTETQYF
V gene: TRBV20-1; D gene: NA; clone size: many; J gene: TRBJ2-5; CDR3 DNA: TGCAGTGGAAGCGGCAGAGAGACCCAGTACTTC; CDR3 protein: CSGSGRETQYF
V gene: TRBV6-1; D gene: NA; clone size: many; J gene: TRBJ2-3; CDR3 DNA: TGTGCCAGCGGCGGAGGGGTGAATACGCAGTATTTT; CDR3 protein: CASGGGVNTQYF
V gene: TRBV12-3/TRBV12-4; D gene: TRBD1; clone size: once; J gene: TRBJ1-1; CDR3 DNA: TGTGCCAGCAACAACTGGGGGGGACAGGGGTCGATTGAGGCTGAAGCTTTCTTT; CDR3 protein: CASNNWGGQGSIEAEAFF
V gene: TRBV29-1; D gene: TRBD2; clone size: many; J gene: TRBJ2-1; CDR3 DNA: TGCAGCGTGAGACTAGCGGGAGGGAACGGTGAGCAGTTCTTC; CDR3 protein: CSVRLAGGNGEQFF
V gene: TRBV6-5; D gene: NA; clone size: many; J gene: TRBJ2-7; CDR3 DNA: TGTGCCAGCAGTTTTCACGGGTCCCTGGGGGAGCAGTACTTC; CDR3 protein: CASSFHGSLGEQYF
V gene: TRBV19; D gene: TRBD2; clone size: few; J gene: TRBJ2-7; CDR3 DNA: TGTGCCAGTAGTATAGGACTAGCGGGGGCCAGCGAGCAGTACTTC; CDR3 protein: CASSIGLAGASEQYF
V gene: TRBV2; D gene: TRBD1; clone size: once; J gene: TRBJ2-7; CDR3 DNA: TGTGCCAGCAGTGGTTCACAGGGGGCGGCTAGCCGAATATACGAGCAGTACTTC; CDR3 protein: CASSGSQGAASRIYEQYF
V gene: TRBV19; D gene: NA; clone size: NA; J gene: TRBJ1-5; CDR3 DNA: TGTGCCAGTAGTAGGCAGCCGTATCAGCCCCAGCATTTT; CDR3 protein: CASSRQPYQPQHF
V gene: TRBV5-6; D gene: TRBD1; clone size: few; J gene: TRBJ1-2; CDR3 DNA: TGTGCCAGCAGGGGGGGACAGTTTGCCCCATTTAACTATGGCTACACCTTC; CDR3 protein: CASRGGQFAPFNYGYTF
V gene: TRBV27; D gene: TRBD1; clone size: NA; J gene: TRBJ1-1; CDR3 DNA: TGTGCCAGCAGTCTGGACAGGGGGCTTACTGAAGCTTTCTTT; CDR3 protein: CASSLDRGLTEAFF
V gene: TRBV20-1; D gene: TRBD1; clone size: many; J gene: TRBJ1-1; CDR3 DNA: TGCAGTGCTAAGGGGACAGCGAACACTGAAGCTTTCTTT; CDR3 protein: CSAKGTANTEAFF
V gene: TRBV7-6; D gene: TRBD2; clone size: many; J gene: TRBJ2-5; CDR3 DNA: TGTGCCAGCAGCTTACCGGGACTAGCGGGAGGTCGGGAGACCCAGTACTTC; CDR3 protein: CASSLPGLAGGRETQYF
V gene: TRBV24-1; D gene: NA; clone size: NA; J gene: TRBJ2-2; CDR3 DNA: TGTGCCACCAGTGACTACTTCGGGGAGCTGTTTTTT; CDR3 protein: CATSDYFGELFF
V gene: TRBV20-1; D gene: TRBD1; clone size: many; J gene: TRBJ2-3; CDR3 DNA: TGCAGTGCTCGGACAGGGACTAGCACAGATACGCAGTATTTT; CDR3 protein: CSARTGTSTDTQYF
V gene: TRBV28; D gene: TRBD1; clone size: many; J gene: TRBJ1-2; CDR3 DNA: TGTGCCAGCAGTTTACTCCGACAGGGGACGGGCTACACCTTC; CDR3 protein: CASSLLRQGTGYTF
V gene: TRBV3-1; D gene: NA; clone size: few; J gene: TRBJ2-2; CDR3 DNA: TGTGCCAGCAGCCAAGGGCTTTCCGCGAACACCGGGGAGCTGTTTTTT; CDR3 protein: CASSQGLSANTGELFF
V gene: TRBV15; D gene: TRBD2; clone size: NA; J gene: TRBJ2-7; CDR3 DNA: TGTGCCACCAGCAGAGCCCGGGGGGACTTTGGCGAGCAGTACTTC; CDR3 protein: CATSRARGDFGEQYF
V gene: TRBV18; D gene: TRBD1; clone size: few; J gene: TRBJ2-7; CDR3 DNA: TGTGCCAGCTCACTACAGTCAGGGGGTCTGTCCTACGAGCAGTACTTC; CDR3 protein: CASSLQSGGLSYEQYF
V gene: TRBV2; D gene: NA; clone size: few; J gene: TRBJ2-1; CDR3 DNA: TGTGCCAGCAGTATGTATGGGGGGGCGCCCAACAATGAGCAGTTCTTC; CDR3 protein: CASSMYGGAPNNEQFF
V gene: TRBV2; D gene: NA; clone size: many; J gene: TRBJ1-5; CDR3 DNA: TGTGCCAGCAGGCAGGACATAACTAGCAATCAGCCCCAGCATTTT; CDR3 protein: CASRQDITSNQPQHF
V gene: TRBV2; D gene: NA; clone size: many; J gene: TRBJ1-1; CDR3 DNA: TGTGCCACCGCCCGGGATCCGAACACTGAAGCTTTCTTT; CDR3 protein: CATARDPNTEAFF
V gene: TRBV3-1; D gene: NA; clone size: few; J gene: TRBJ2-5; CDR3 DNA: TGTGCCAGCACCCAAAACACGGGGGGCGTTGAGACCCAGTACTTC; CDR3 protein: CASTQNTGGVETQYF
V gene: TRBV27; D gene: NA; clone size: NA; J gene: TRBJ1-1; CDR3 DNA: TGTGCCAGCAGTTTATGGGGGGTAGGCACTGAAGCTTTCTTT; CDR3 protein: CASSLWGVGTEAFF
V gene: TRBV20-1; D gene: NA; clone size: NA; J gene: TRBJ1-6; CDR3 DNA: TGCAGTACTTTCGGTCAGGGAACATCGAATTCACCCCTCCACTTT; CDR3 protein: CSTFGQGTSNSPLHF
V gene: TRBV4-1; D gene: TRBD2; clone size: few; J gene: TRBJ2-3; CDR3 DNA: TGCGCCAGCAGCCAAGCATTGACTAGCGGGAGGGTTAGCACAGATACGCAGTATTTT; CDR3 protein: CASSQALTSGRVSTDTQYF
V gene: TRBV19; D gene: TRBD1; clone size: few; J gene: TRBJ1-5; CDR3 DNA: TGTGCCAGTAGTTTCGGACAGGGAGGGCCCCAGCCCCAGCATTTT; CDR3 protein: CASSFGQGGPQPQHF
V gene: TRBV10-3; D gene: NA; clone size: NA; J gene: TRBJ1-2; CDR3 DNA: TGTGCCATCCAGGGTAACTATGGCTACACCTTC; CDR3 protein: CAIQGNYGYTF
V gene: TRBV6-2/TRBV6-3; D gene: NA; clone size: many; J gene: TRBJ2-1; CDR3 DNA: TGTGCCAGCAGTTACGAGGGAGGAAGCTCCTACAATGAGCAGTTCTTC; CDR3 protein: CASSYEGGSSYNEQFF
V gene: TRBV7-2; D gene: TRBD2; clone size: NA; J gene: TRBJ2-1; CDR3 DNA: TGTGCCAGCAGCCCAGGACTAGCGGCCTGCAATGAGCAGTTCTTC; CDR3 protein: CASSPGLAACNEQFF
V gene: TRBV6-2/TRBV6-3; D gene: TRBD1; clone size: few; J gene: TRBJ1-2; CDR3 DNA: TGTGCCAGCAGTAACCGGGACAGGTGGAAGGGCTACACCTTC; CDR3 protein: CASSNRDRWKGYTF
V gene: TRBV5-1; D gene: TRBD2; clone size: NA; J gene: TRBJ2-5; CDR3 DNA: TGCGCCAGCAGCAGCCAAGGGACTAGCGGGGGCCTCCGGGAGACCCAGTACTTC; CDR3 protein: CASSSQGTSGGLRETQYF
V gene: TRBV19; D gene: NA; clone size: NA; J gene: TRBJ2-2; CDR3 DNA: TGTGCCAGTAGTATACCCCCGCAGGGGACTTACACCGGGGAGCTGTTTTTT; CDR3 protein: CASSIPPQGTYTGELFF
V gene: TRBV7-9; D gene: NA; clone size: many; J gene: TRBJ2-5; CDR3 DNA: TGTGCCAGCAGCCCCCAGGGGGAGACCCAGTACTTC; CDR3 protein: CASSPQGETQYF
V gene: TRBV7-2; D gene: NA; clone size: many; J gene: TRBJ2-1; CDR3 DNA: TGTGCCGGTAACGGCCCAGGCTCCTACAATGAGCAGTTCTTC; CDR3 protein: CAGNGPGSYNEQFF
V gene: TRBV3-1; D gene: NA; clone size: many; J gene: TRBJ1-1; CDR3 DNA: TGTGCCAGCAGCCTTTTGGGAGTAGGAGCTTTCTTT; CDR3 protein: CASSLLGVGAFF
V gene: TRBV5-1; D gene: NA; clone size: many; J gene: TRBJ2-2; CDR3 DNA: TGCGCCAGCACGGAGCATACCCACACCGGGGAGCTGTTTTTT; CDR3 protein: CASTEHTHTGELFF
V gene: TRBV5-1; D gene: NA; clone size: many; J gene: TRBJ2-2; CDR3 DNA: TGCGCCAGCAGCCCGGACCTAGTCTATGGCGGGGAGCTGTTTTTT; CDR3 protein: CASSPDLVYGGELFF
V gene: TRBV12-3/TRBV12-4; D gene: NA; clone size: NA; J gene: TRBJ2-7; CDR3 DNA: TGTGCCAGCAGTTTTGGTCAGACCTACGAGCAGTACTTC; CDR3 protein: CASSFGQTYEQYF
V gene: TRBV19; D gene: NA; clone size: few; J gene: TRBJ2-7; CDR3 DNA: TGTGCCAGTAGCTGGAGAGGGATAGGCACCTACGAGCAGTACTTC; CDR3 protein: CASSWRGIGTYEQYF
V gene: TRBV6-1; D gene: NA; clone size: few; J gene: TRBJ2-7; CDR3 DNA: TGTGCCAGCAGTCAGGCCTTTAACTACGAGCAGTACTTC; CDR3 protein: CASSQAFNYEQYF
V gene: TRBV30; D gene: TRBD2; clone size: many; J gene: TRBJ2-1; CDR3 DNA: TGTGCCTGGAGTGTATACAGCGGGACCTACAATGAGCAGTTCTTC; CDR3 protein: CAWSVYSGTYNEQFF
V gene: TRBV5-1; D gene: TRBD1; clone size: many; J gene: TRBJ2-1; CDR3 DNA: TGCGCCAGCGGGGGACAGGGATTCAATGAGCAGTTCTTC; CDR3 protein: CASGGQGFNEQFF
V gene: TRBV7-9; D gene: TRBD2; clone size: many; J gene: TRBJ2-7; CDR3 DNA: TGTGCCAGCAGCCGGACTAGCGGGGGCCACGGCGAGCAGTACTTC; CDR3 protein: CASSRTSGGHGEQYF
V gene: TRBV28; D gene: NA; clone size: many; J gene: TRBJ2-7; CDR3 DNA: TGTGCCAGCAGTTTACGGGCTAGCGAGGGCTACGAGCAGTACTTC; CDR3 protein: CASSLRASEGYEQYF
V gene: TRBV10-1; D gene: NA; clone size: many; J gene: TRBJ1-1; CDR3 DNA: TGCGCCAGCAGTGAGGACAGACACATGAACACTGAAGCTTTCTTT; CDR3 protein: CASSEDRHMNTEAFF
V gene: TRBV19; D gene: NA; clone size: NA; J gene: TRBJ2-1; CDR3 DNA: TGTGCCAGTAGTATAACTTCAGCGGCCCCCCACAATGAGCAGTTCTTC; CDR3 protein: CASSITSAAPHNEQFF
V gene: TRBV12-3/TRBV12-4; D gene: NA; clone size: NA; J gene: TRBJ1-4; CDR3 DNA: TGTGCCAGCAGCCACACAGGGAATAACGAAAAACTGTTTTTT; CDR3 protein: CASSHTGNNEKLFF
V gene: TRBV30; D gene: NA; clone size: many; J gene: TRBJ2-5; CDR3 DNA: TGTGCCTGGAGTGAGGGGATGGGAAGAGAGACCCAGTACTTC; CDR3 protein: CAWSEGMGRETQYF
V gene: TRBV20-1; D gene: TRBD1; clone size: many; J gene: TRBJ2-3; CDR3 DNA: TGCAGTGCCCAACAGACAGGGAACACAGATACGCAGTATTTT; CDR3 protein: CSAQQTGNTDTQYF
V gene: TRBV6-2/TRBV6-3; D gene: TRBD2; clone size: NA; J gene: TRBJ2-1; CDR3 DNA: TGTGCCAGCAGTTATGTCCGGGGTGCGGGGTCGGGGGGGAGAAAGACTTACAATGAGCAGTTCTTC; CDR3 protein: CASSYVRGAGSGGRKTYNEQFF
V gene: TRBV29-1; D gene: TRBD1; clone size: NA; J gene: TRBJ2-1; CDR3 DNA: TGCAGCGTCGGGACAGGGACCAATGAGCAGTTCTTC; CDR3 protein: CSVGTGTNEQFF
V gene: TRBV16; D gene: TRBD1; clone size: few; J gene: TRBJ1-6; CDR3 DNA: TGTGCCAGCAGCCAATCTCCAGGGGGCTATAATTCACCCCTCCACTTT; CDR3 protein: CASSQSPGGYNSPLHF
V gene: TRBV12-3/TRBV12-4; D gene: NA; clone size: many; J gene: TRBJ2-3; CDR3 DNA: TGTGCCAGCAGATTACAGGAGACGATCACAGATACGCAGTATTTT; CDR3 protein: CASRLQETITDTQYF
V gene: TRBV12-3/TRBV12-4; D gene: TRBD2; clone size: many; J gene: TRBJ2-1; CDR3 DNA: TGTGCCAGCAGTCGAGTTGGGAGCGGGGGTCTCAATGAGCAGTTCTTC; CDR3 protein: CASSRVGSGGLNEQFF
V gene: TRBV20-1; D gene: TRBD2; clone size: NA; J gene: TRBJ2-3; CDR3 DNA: TGCAGTGCTAGAATGGGGTCAGCAGCGGGAGCGCAGTATTTT; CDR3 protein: CSARMGSAAGAQYF
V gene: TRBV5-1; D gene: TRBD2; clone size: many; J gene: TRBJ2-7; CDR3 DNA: TGCGCCAGCAGCTTGGAGCGGGAGGACTCCTACGAGCAGTACTTC; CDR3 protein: CASSLEREDSYEQYF
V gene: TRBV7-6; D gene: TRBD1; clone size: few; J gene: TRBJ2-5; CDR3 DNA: TGTGCCAGCAGCTCAAGCGGACAGGGTGATGGAGAGACCCAGTACTTC; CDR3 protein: CASSSSGQGDGETQYF
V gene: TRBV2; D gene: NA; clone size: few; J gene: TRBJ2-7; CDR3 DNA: TGTGCCAGCAGGGGCGGAGTAGAGCAGTACTTC; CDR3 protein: CASRGGVEQYF
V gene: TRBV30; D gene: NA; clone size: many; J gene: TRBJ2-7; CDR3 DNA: TGTGCCTGGACCCGTCCCCAACCGGGGGCCTACGAGCAGTACTTC; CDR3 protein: CAWTRPQPGAYEQYF